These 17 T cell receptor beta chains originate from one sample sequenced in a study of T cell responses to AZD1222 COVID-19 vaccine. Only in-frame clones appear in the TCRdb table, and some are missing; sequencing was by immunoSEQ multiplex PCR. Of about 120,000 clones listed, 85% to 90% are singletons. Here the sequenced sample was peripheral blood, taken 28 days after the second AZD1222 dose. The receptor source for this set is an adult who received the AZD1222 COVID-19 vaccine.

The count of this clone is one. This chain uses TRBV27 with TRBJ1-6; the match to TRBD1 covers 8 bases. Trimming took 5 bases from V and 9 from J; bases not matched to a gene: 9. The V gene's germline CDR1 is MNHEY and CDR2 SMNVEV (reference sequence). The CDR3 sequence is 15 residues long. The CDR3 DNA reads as TGTGCCAGCAGTGTCGACAGGGGTGCAAGTTCACCCCTCCACTTT. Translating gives CASSVDRGASSPLHF.

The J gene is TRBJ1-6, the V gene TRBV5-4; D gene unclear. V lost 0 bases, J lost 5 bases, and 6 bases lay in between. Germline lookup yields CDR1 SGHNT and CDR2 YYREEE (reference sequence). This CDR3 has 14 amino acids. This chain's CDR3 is CASSLAGNNSPLHF. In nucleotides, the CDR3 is TGTGCCAGCAGCTTGGCGGGGAATAATTCACCCCTCCACTTT.

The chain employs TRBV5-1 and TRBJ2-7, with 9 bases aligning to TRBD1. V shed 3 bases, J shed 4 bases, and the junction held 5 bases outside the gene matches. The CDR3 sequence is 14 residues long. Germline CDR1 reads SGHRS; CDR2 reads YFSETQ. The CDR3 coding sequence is TGCGCCAGCAGCTACTCCGGGACAGGGTACGAGCAGTACTTC. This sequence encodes CASSYSGTGYEQYF.

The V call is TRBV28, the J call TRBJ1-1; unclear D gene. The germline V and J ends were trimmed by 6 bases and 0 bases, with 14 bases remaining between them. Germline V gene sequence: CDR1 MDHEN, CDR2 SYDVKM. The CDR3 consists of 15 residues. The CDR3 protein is CASSLHTVMNTEAFF. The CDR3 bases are TGTGCCAGCAGCCTCCACACCGTCATGAACACTGAAGCTTTCTTT.

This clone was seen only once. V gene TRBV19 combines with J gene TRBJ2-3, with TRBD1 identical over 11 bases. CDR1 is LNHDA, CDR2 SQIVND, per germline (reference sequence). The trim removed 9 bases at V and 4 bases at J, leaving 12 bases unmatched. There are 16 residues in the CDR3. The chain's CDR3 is CASRYLDRGLPDTQYF. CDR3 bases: TGTGCCAGCCGCTACTTGGACAGGGGGCTCCCAGATACGCAGTATTTT. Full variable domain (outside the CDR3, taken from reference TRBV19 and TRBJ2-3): DGGITQSPKYLFRKEGQNVTLSCEQNLNHDAMYWYRQDPGQGLRLIYYSQIVNDFQKGDIAEGYSVSREKKESFPLTVTSAQKNPTAFYLCASRYLDRGLPDTQYFGPGTRLTVL.

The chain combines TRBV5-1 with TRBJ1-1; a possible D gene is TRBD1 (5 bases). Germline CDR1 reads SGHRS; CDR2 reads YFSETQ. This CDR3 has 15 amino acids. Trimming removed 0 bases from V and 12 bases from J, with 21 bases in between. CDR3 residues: CASSLDGSRVGVTFF. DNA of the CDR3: TGCGCCAGCAGCTTGGACGGGAGCAGGGTAGGGGTAACTTTCTTT. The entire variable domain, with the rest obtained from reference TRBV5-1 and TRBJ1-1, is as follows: KAGVTQTPRYLIKTRGQQVTLSCSPISGHRSVSWYQQTPGQGLQFLFEYFSETQRNKGNFPGRFSGRQFSNSRSEMNVSTLELGDSALYLCASSLDGSRVGVTFFGQGTRLTVV.

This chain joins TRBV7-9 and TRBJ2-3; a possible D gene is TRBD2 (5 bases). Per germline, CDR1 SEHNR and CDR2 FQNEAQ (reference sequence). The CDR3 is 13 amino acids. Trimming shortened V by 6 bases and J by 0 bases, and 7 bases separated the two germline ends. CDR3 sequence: CASRTGSTDTQYF. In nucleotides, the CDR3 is TGTGCCAGCAGGACGGGAAGCACAGATACGCAGTATTTT.

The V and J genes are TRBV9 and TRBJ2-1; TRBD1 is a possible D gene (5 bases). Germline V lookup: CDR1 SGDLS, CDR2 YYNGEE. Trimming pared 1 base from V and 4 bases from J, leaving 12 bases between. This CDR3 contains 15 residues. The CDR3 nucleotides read TGTGCCAGCAGCGTACAGGGCGGAACTTACAATGAGCAGTTCTTC. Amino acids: CASSVQGGTYNEQFF.

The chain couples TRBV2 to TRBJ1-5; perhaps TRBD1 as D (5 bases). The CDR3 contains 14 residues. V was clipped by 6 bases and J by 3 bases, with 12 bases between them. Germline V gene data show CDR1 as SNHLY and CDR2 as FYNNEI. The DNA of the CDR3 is TGTGCCAGCAGGTTGACAGAAAACAATCAGCCCCAGCATTTT. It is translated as CASRLTENNQPQHF.

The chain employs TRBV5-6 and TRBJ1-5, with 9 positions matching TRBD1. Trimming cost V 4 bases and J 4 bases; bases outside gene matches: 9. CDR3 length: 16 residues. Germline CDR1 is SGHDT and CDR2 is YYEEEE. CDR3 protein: CASSNRDRVGNQPQHF. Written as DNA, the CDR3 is TGTGCCAGCAGCAACCGGGACAGGGTCGGGAATCAGCCCCAGCATTTT.

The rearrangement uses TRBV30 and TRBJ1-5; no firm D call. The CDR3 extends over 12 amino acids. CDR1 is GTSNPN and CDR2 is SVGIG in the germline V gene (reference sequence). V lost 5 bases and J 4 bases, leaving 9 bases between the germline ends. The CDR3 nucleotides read TGTGCCTGGGAGGGAGGGAATCAGCCCCAGCATTTT. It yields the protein CAWEGGNQPQHF.

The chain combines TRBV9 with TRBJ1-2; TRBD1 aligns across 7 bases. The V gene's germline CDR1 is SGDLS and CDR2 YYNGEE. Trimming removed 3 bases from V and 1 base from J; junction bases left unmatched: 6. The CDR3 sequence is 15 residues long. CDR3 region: CASSAAGTVNYGYTF. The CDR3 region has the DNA TGTGCCAGCAGCGCGGCAGGGACAGTTAACTATGGCTACACCTTC.

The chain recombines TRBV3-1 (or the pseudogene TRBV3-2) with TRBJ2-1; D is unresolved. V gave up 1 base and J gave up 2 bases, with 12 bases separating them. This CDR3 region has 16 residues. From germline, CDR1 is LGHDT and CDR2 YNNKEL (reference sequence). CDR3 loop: CASSQVTRPPYNEQFF. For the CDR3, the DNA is TGTGCCAGCAGCCAAGTTACCCGGCCCCCCTACAATGAGCAGTTCTTC.

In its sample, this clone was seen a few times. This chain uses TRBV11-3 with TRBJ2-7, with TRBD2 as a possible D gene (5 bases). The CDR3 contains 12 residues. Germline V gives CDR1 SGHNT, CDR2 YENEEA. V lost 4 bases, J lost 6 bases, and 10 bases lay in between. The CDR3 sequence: CASSSGDSEQYF. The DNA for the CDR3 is TGTGCCAGCAGCTCCGGGGATAGCGAGCAGTACTTC.

CDR3 protein: CASSAYFGDTGYTF. The CDR3 DNA reads as TGTGCCAGCAGTGCATATTTTGGGGACACTGGCTACACCTTC. The chain employs TRBV9 and TRBJ1-2, with TRBD1 as a possible D gene (6 bases). Trimming shortened V by 5 bases and J by 7 bases, and 18 bases separated the two germline ends. The germline gives CDR1 SGDLS, CDR2 YYNGEE. This CDR3 has 14 amino acids.

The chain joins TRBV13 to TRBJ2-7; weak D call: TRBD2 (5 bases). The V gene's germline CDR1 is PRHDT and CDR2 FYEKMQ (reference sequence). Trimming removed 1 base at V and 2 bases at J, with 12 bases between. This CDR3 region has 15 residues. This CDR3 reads CASSLEGEGPYEQYF. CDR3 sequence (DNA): TGTGCCAGCAGCTTAGAGGGTGAGGGTCCCTACGAGCAGTACTTC.

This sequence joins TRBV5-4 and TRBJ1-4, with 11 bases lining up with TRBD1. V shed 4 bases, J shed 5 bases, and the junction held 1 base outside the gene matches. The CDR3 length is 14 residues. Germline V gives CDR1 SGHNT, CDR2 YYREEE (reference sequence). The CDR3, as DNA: TGTGCCAGCAGCAGGGACAGGGGGAATGAAAAACTGTTTTTT. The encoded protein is CASSRDRGNEKLFF.